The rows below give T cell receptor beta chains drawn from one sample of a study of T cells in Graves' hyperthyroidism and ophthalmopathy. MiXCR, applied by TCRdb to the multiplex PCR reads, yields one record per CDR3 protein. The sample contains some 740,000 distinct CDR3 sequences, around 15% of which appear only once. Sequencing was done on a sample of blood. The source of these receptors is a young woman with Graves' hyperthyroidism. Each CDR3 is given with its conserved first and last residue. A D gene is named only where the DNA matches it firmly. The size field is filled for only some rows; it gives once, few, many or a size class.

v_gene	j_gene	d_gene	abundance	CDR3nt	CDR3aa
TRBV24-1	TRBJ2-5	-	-	TGTGCCACCAGTGATTCAGGGTCTGGCGAGACCCAGTACTTC	CATSDSGSGETQYF
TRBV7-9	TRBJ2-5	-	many	TGTGCCAGCAGCTTAAATCTAGCACAAGAGACCCAGTACTTC	CASSLNLAQETQYF
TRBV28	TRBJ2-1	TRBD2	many	TGTGCCAGCACCAGAACTCCTAGCGGGGGCCTCCACAATGAGCAGTTCTTC	CASTRTPSGGLHNEQFF
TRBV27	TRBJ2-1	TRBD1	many	TGTGCCAGCAGCCCACAGGGGATTAATTCCTACAATGAGCAGTTCTTC	CASSPQGINSYNEQFF
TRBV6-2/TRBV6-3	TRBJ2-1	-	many	TGTGCCAGCAGTTATGCTCGGCATGAGCAGTTCTTC	CASSYARHEQFF
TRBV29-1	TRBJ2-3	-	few	TGCAGCGTTGGGCAGCCCCAGAAAGATACGCAGTATTTT	CSVGQPQKDTQYF
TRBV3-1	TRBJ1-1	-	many	TGTGCCAGCAGCCATAGGGGCACTGAAGCTTTCTTT	CASSHRGTEAFF
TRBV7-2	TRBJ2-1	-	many	TGTGCCAGCAGCTTAGCGCTTCAGGTGTCCTACAATGAGCAGTTCTTC	CASSLALQVSYNEQFF
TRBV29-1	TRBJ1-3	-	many	TGCAGCGTTGAATCCATCGGAAACACCATATATTTT	CSVESIGNTIYF
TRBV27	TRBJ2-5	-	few	TGTGCCAGCAGTCCAGAACACCTAAAAGAGACCCAGTACTTC	CASSPEHLKETQYF
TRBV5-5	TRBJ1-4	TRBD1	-	TGTGCCAGCAGCCCCGGTCCCGGGACAGGGACCGGACTAAAACTGTTTTTT	CASSPGPGTGTGLKLFF
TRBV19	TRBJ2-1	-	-	TGTGCCAGTAGTTCAAATTCCCCAGGCGCGGACGGATACAATGAGCAGTTCTTC	CASSSNSPGADGYNEQFF
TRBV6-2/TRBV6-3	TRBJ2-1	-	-	TGTGCCAGCAGTTACGTAGCCAATGAGCAGTTCTTC	CASSYVANEQFF
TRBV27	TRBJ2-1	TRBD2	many	TGTGCCAGCAGAACTAGCGGGTACAATGAGCAGTTCTTC	CASRTSGYNEQFF
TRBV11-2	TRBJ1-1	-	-	TGTGCCAGCAGCTTCTATTCGGGGCCCCCCACTGAAGCTTTCTTT	CASSFYSGPPTEAFF
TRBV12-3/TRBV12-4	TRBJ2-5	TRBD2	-	TGTGCCAGCAGTTTGGGAGCGGGAAGTAAGACCCAGTACTTC	CASSLGAGSKTQYF
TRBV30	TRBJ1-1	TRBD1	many	TGTGCCTGGGGACAGGGAGTTTGGACTGAAGCTTTCTTT	CAWGQGVWTEAFF
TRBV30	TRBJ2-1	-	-	TGTGCCTGGAGTCAAATCTCCTACAATGAGCAGTTCTTC	CAWSQISYNEQFF
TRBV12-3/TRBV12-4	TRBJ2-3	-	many	TGTGCCAGCAGTTGGACCTCAGGCCCAGATACGCAGTATTTT	CASSWTSGPDTQYF
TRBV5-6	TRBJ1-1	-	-	TGTGCCAGCAGCTTGGGGCTTCGGTCAAAAGCGAAAGCTTTCTTT	CASSLGLRSKAKAFF
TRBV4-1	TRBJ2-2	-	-	TGCGCCAGCAGCCAAGAATGGAGCGTGTCAGGGCCCACCGGGGAGCTGTTTTTT	CASSQEWSVSGPTGELFF
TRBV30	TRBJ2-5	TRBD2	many	TGTGCCTTTCTCTCAGGGACTATCAGACAAGAGACCCAGTACTTC	CAFLSGTIRQETQYF
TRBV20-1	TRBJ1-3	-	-	TGCAGTGCCGGACAGATCCTCTCTGGAAACACCATATATTTT	CSAGQILSGNTIYF
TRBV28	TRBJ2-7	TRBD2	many	TGTGCCAGCAGTTCTGCGGGGGGGTTCTCCTACGAGCAGTACTTC	CASSSAGGFSYEQYF
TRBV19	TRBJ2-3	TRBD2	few	TGTGCCAGTAGTTATCGGACTAGCGGGAGGGGAATGGCTCACAAGGATACGCAGTATTTT	CASSYRTSGRGMAHKDTQYF
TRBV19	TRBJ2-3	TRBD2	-	TGTGCCAGTAGCCGCCGGGTGCAAGCGGGAAGTAGCACAGATACGCAGTATTTT	CASSRRVQAGSSTDTQYF
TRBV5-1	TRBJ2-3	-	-	TGCGCCAGCAGCCCAGGACGGGGTGGGACAGATACGCAGTATTTT	CASSPGRGGTDTQYF
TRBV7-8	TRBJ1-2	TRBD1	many	TGTGCCAGCAGCTTCGGGACAGGTCCTAATTATGGCTACACCTTC	CASSFGTGPNYGYTF
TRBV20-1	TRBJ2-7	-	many	TGCAGTGCTAGAGGGGGTATGAACAGGTACCACGAGCAGTACTTC	CSARGGMNRYHEQYF
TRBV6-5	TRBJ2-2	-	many	TGTGCCAGCAGTTACTCGACTGGCGACCTATACACCGGGGAGCTGTTTTTT	CASSYSTGDLYTGELFF
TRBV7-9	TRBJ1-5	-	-	TGTGCCAGCAGCTCCTTGGAGAGGGGAATGCATTTT	CASSSLERGMHF
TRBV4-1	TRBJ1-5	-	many	TGCGCCAGCAGCCAAGATCTGGGCAGATTACAGCCCCAGCATTTT	CASSQDLGRLQPQHF
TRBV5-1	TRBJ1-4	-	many	TGCGCCAGCAGCTTGGGGACAGCTAATGAAAAACTGTTTTTT	CASSLGTANEKLFF
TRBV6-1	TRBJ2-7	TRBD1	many	TGTGCCAGCAGTTTAGGTGGGACAGGGGCTTACGAGCAGTACTTC	CASSLGGTGAYEQYF
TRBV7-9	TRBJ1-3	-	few	TGTGCCAGCAGCTTAGTTCGGTGGGACACCGACCTCTCGGGCCACTCTGGAAACACCATATATTTT	CASSLVRWDTDLSGHSGNTIYF
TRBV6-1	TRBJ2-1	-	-	TGTGCCAGCAGGGGCAGGGGGGGGGGTGAGCAGTTCTTC	CASRGRGGGEQFF
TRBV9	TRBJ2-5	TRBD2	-	TGTGCCAGCAGCTCTAGCGGGAGCCGTTCTCAGACCCAGTACTTC	CASSSSGSRSQTQYF
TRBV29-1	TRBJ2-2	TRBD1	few	TGCAGCGTTGAAGATACAGGGGGGCTCACCGGGGAGCTGTTTTTT	CSVEDTGGLTGELFF
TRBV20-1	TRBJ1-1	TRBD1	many	TGCAGTGCTGAAAGGACAGGGCCCACTCAAGCTTTCTTT	CSAERTGPTQAFF
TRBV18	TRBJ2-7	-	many	TGTGCCAGCTCACAGGCAGCTACCTACGAGCAGTACTTC	CASSQAATYEQYF
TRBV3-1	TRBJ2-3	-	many	TGTGCCAGCAGCCAAGAAGTATGGAGTACCCCCCCAGATACGCAGTATTTT	CASSQEVWSTPPDTQYF
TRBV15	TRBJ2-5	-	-	TGTGCCACCAGCAGAGACCGGACAACCTTGACGAGTCTTACCCAGTACTTC	CATSRDRTTLTSLTQYF